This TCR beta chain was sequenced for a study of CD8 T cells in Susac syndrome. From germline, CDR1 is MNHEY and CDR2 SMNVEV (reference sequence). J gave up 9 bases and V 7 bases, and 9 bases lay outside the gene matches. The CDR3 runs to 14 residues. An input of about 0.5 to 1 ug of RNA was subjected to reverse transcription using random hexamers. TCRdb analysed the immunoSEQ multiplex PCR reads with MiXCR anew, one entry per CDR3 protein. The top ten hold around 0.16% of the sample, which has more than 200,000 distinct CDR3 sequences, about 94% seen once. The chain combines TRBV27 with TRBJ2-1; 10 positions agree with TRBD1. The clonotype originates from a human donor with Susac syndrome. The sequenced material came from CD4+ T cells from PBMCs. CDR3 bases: TGTGCCAGCATCCAATGGGGACAGGGGACTGAGCAGTTCTTC. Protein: CASIQWGQGTEQFF.